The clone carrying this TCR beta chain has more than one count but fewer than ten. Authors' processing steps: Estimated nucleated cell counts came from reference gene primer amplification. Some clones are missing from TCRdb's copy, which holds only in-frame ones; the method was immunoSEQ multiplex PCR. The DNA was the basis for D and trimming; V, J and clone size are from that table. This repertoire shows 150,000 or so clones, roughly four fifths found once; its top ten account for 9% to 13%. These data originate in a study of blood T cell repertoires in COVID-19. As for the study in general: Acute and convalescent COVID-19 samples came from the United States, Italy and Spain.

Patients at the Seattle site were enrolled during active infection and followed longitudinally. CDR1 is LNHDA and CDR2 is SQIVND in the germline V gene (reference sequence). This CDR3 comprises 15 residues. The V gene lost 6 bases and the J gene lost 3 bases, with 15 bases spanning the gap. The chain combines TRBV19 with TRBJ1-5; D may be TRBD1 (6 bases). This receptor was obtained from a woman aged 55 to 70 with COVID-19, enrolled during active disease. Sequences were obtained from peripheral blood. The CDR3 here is CASRTGPKDNQPQHF. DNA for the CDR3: TGTGCCAGTAGAACAGGGCCGAAAGACAATCAGCCCCAGCATTTT. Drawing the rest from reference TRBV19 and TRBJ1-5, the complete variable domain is DGGITQSPKYLFRKEGQNVTLSCEQNLNHDAMYWYRQDPGQGLRLIYYSQIVNDFQKGDIAEGYSVSREKKESFPLTVTSAQKNPTAFYLCASRTGPKDNQPQHFGDGTRLSIL.